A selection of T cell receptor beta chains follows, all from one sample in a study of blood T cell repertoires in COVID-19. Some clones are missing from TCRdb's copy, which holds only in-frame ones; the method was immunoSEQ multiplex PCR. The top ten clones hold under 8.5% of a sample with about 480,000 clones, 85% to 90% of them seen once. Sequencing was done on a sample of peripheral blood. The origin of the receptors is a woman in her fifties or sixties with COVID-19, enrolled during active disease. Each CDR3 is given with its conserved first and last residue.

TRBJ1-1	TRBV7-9	CASSLWTGGLTEAFF
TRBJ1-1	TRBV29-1	CSVSLSAVPEAFF
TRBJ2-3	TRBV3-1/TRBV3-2	CASSQGGASSTQYF
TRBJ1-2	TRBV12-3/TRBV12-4	CASSFGVNYGYTF
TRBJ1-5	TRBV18	CASSLGDTYNQPQHF
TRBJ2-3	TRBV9	CASSDGTLGGDTQYF
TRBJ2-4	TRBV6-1	CASSEGQGAVAKNIQYF
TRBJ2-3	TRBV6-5	CASSYSQGDVGTQYF
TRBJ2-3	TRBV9	CASSVGAGGHGDTQYF
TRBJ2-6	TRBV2	CASRFSGGANVLTF
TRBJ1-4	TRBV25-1	CASSGFTGPGEKLFF
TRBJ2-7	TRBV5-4	CASSSSSGGAKQYF
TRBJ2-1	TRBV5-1	CASSLDTGTYNEQFF
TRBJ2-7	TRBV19	CASSLLLLYEQYF
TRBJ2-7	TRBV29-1	CSVDKGGFDEQYF
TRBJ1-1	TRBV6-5	CASSPGQGKTEAFF
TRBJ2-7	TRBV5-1	CASSLAPPTGGGLTYEQYF
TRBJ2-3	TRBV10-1	CASSVISGSRDTQYF
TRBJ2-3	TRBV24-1	CATSDFHRGTDTQYF
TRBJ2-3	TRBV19	CASTTASGSTDTQYF
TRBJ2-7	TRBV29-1	CSIRDSLMYEQYF
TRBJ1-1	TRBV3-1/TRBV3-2	CASSQGANTEAFF
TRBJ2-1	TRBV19	CASSPAGGNEQFF
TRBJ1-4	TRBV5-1	CASSQTGGNEKLFF
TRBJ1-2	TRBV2	CASSVQAGQGEGYTF
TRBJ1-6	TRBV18	CASSPRPFTGYDSPLHF
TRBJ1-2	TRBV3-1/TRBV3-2	CASSQTGGGYGYTF
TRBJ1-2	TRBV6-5	CASSDRGGEDGYTF
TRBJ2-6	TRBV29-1	CSVGDSGANVLTF
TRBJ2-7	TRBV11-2	CASSLNSIGEQYF
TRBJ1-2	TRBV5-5	CASSLEFEGAYGYTF
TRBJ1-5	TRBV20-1	CSASGGGGQPQHF
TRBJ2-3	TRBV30	CAWSGGRTDTQYF
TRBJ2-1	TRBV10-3	CAISETTGAYNEQFF
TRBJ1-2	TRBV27	CASRKGATNYGYTF
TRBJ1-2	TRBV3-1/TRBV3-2	CASSQVIAYGYTF
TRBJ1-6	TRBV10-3	CAARQGLDSPLHF
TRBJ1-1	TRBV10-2	CASIRGGGIAEAFF
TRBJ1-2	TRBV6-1	CASSEAQGSGYTF
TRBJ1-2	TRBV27	CASSPQGGYGYTF
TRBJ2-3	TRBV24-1	CATNSGGLLDTQYF
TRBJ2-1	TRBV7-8	CASSLEQSNEQFF
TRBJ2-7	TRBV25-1	CASSESRTGSYEQYF
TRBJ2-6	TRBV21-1	CASSKVRRGEGANVLTF
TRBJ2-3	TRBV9	CASSVGTSGGLVDTQYF
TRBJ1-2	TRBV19	CASSITRGNGYTF
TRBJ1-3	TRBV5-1	CASSVSRATGNTIYF